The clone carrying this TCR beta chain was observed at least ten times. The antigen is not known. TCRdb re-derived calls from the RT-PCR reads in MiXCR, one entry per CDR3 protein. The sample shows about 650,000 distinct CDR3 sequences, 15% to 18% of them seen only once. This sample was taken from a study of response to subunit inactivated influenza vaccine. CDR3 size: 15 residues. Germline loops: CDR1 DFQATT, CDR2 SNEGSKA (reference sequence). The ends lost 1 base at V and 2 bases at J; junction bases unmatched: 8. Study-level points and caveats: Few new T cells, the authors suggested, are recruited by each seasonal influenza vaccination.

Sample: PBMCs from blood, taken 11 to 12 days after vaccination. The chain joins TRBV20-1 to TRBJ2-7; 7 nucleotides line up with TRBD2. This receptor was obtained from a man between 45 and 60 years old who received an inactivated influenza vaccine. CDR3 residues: CSARVLAEPTYEQYF. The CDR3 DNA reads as TGCAGTGCTAGAGTCCTAGCGGAACCGACCTACGAGCAGTACTTC.